This T cell receptor beta chain was obtained from a study of blood T cell repertoires in COVID-19. Generated by immunoSEQ multiplex PCR, the TCRdb table keeps only in-frame clones and is missing some. This sample carries approximately 120,000 clones, more than 85% of them seen once, and the ten largest clones take roughly 2.1%. The CDR3 loop spans 16 amino acids. Germline lookup yields CDR1 LNHDA and CDR2 SQIVND (reference sequence). After removal of 5 bases from V and 4 bases from J, the junction contained 10 bases not matched to a gene. Those enrolled in Seattle joined during active infection and were followed longitudinally afterward.

Specimen: peripheral blood. This TCR came from a man over 45 with COVID-19, enrolled during active disease. The chain employs TRBV19 and TRBJ2-5; TRBD2 matches at 10 bases. CDR3 in amino acids: CASSPWTSGQGETQYF. In nucleotides, the CDR3 is TGTGCCAGTAGTCCCTGGACTAGCGGACAAGGAGAGACCCAGTACTTC. The full variable domain, its missing parts supplied by reference TRBV19 and TRBJ2-5, is DGGITQSPKYLFRKEGQNVTLSCEQNLNHDAMYWYRQDPGQGLRLIYYSQIVNDFQKGDIAEGYSVSREKKESFPLTVTSAQKNPTAFYLCASSPWTSGQGETQYFGPGTRLLVL.